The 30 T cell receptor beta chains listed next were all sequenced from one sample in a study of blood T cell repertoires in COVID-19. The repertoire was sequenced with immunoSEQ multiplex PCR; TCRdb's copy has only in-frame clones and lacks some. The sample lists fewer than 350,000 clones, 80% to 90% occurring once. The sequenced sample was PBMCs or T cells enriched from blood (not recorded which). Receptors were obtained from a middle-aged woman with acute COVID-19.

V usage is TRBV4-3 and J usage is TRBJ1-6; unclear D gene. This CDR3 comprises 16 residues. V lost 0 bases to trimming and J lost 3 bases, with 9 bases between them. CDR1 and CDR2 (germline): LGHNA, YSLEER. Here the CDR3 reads CASSQDRSGYNSPLHF. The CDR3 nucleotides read TGCGCCAGCAGCCAAGATCGCTCGGGCTATAATTCACCCCTCCACTTT.

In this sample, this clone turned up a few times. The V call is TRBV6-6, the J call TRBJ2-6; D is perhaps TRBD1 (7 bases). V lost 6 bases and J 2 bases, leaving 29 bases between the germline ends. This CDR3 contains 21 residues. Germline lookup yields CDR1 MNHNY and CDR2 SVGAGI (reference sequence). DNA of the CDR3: TGTGCCAGCAGCCTCAATCCGGGACAGATCGGACCGGGAGCTGGGGCCAACGTCCTGACTTTC. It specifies CASSLNPGQIGPGAGANVLTF.

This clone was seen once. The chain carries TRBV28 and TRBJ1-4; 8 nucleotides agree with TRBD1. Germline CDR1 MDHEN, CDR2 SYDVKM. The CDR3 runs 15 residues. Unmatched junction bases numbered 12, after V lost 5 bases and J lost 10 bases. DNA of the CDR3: TGTGCCAGCAGTCTTAGACAGGGGAGGGGCGTAAAACTGTTTTTT. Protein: CASSLRQGRGVKLFF.

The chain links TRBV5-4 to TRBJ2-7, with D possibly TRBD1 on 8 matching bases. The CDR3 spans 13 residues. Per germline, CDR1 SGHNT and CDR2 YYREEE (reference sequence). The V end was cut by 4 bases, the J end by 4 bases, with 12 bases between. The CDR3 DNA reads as TGTGCCAGCAGCAAACAGGGGGGGTACGAGCAGTACTTC. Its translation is CASSKQGGYEQYF. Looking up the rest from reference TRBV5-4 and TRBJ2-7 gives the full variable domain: ETGVTQSPTHLIKTRGQQVTLRCSSQSGHNTVSWYQQALGQGPQFIFQYYREEENGRGNFPPRFSGLQFPNYSSELNVNALELDDSALYLCASSKQGGYEQYFGPGTRLTVT.

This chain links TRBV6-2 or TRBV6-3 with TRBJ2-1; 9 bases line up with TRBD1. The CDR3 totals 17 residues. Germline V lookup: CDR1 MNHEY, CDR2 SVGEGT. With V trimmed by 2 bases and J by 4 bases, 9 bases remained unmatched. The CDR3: CASSYIGTGRTYNEQFF. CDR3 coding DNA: TGTGCCAGCAGTTACATTGGGACAGGGCGGACTTACAATGAGCAGTTCTTC.

This CDR3 reads CASSGGTGFSYEQYF. Written as DNA, the CDR3 is TGCGCCAGCAGTGGGGGGACAGGGTTCTCCTACGAGCAGTACTTC. The rearrangement links TRBV10-1 to TRBJ2-7; 9 bases are a match to TRBD1. Germline CDR1 is WNHNN and CDR2 is SYGVQD (reference sequence). The V and J ends lost 4 bases and 0 bases, in that order; junction bases with no gene match: 4. The CDR3 has 15 residues.

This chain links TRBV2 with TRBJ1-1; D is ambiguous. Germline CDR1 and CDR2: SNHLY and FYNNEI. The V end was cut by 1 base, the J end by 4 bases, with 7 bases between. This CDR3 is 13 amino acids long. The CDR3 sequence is CASSEDWSTEAFF. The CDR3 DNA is TGTGCCAGCAGTGAAGATTGGAGCACTGAAGCTTTCTTT.

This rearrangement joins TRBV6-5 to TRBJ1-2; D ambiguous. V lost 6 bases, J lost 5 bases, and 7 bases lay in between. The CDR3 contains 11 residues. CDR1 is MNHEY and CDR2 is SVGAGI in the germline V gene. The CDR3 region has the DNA TGTGCCAGCAGGGAGTCGTATGGCTACACCTTC. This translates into CASRESYGYTF.

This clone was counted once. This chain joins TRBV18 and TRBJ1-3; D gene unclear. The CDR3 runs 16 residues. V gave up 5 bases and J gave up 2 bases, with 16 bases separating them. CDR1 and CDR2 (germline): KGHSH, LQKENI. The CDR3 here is CASSYNPRQTGNTIYF. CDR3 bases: TGTGCCAGCTCATACAATCCCCGACAAACTGGAAACACCATATATTTT.

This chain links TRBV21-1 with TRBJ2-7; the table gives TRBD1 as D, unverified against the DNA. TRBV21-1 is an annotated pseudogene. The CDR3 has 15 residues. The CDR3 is CASSTGTGNTYEQYF. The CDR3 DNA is TGTGCCAGCAGCACCGGGACAGGGAATACCTACGAGCAGTACTTC.

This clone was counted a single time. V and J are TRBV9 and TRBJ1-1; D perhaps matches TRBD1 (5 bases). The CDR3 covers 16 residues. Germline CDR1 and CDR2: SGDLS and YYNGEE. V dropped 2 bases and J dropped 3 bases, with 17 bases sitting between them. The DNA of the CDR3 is TGTGCCAGCAGCGTTAAATTGACGGGGGATTACACTGAAGCTTTCTTT. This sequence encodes CASSVKLTGDYTEAFF.

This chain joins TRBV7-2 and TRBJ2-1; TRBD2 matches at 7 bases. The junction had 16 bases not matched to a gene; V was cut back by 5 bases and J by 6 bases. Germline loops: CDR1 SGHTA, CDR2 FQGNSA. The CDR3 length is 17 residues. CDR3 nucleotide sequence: TGTGCCAGCAGCCCGATCTTAGGTATCGGGGGGTCCAATGAGCAGTTCTTC. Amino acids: CASSPILGIGGSNEQFF.

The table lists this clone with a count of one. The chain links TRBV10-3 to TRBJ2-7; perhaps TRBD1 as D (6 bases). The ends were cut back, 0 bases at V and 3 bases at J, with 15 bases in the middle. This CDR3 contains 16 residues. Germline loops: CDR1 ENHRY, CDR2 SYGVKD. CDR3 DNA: TGTGCCATCAGTGAGTCGAGGTCCAGGGGCGGCTACGAGCAGTACTTC. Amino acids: CAISESRSRGGYEQYF.

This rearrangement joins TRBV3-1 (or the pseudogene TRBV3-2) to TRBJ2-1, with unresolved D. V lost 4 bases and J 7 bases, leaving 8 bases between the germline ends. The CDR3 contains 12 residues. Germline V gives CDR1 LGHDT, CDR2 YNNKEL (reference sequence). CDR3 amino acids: CASSPSRNEQFF. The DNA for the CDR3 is TGTGCCAGCAGCCCATCTAGGAATGAGCAGTTCTTC.

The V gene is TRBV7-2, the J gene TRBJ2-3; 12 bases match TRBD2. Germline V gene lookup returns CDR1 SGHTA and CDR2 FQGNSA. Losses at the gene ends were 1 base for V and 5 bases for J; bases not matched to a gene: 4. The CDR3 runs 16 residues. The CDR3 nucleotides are TGTGCCAGCAGCTTAGGTCTAGCGGGAGGGGAAGATACGCAGTATTTT. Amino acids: CASSLGLAGGEDTQYF.

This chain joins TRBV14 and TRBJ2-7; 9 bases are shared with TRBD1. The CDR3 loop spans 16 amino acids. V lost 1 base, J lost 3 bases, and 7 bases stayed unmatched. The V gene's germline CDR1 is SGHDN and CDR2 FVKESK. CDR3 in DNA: TGTGCCAGCAGCCAAGCGGGGACAGGGCCGGGCTACGAGCAGTACTTC. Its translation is CASSQAGTGPGYEQYF.

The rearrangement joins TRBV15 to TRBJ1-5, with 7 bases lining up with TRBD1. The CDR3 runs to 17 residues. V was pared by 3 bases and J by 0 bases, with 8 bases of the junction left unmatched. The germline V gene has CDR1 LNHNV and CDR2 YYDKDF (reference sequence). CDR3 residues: CATSSALGDSSNQPQHF. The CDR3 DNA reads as TGTGCCACCAGCAGTGCTCTGGGGGACAGTAGCAATCAGCCCCAGCATTTT.

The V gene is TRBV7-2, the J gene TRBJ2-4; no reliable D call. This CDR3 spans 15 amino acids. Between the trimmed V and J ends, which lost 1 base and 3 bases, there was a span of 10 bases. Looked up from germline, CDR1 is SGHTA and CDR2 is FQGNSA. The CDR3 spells CASSLVPVVKNIQYF. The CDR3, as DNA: TGTGCCAGCAGCTTAGTGCCCGTAGTCAAAAACATTCAGTACTTC.

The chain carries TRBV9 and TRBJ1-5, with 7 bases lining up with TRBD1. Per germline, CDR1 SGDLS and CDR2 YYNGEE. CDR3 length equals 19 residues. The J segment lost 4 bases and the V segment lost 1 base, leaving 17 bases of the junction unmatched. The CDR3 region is CASSVSGRHRGERNQPQHF. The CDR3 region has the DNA TGTGCCAGCAGCGTAAGCGGTCGCCACAGGGGTGAACGGAATCAGCCCCAGCATTTT.

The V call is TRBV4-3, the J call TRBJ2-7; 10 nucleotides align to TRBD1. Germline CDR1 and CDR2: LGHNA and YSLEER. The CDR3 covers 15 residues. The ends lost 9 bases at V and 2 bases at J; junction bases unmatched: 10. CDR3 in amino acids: CASRAGTGEAYEQYF. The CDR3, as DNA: TGCGCCAGTAGAGCCGGGACAGGGGAGGCCTACGAGCAGTACTTC.

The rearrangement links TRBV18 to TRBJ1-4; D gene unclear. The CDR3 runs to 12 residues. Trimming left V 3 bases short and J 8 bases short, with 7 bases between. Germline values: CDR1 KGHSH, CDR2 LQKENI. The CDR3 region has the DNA TGTGCCAGCTCACCGTCGGGGGAAAAACTGTTTTTT. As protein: CASSPSGEKLFF.

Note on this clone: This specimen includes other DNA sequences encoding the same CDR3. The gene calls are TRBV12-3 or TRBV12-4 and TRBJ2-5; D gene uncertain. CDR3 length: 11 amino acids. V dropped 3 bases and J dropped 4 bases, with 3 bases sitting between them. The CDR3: CASSFGETQYF. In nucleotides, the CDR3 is TGTGCCAGCAGTTTCGGAGAGACCCAGTACTTC.

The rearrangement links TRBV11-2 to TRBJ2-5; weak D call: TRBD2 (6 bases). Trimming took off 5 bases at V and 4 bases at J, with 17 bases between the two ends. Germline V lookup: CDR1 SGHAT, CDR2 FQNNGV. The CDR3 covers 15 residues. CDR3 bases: TGTGCCAGCAGCCGCCCTCTTGGGGGGTTAGAGACCCAGTACTTC. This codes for CASSRPLGGLETQYF.

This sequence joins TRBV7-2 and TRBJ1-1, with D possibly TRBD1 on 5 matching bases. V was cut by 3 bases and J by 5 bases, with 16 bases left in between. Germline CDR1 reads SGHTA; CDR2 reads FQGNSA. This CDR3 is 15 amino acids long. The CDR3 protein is CASSLGGAARTEAFF. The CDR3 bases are TGTGCCAGCAGCTTGGGAGGGGCAGCCCGGACTGAAGCTTTCTTT.

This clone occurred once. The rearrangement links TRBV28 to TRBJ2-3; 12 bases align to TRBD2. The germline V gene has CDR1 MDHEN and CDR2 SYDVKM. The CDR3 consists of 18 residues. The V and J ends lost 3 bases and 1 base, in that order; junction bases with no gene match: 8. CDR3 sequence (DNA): TGTGCCAGCAGTTTTGGGGGACTAGCGGGCGCCGGCACAGATACGCAGTATTTT. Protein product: CASSFGGLAGAGTDTQYF.

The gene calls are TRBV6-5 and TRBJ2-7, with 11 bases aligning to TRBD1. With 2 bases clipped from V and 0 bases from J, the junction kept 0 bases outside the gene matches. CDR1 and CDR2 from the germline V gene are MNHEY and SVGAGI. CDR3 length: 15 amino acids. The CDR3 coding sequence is TGTGCCAGCAGTTACGGGACAGGGGGCTCCTACGAGCAGTACTTC. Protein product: CASSYGTGGSYEQYF.

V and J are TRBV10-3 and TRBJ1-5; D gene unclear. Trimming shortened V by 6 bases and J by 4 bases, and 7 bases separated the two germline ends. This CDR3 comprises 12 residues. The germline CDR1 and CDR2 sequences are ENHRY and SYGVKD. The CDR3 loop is CAISTYNQPQHF. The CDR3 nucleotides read TGTGCCATCAGCACCTATAATCAGCCCCAGCATTTT.

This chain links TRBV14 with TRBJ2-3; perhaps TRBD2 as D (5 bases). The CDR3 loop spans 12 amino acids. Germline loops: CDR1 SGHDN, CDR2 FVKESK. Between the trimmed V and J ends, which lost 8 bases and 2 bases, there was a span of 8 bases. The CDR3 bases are TGTGCCAGCGGGCGGGCCACAGATACGCAGTATTTT. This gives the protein CASGRATDTQYF. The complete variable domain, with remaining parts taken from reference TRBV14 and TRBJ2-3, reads EAGVTQFPSHSVIEKGQTVTLRCDPISGHDNLYWYRRVMGKEIKFLLHFVKESKQDESGMPNNRFLAERTGGTYSTLKVQPAELEDSGVYFCASGRATDTQYFGPGTRLTVL.

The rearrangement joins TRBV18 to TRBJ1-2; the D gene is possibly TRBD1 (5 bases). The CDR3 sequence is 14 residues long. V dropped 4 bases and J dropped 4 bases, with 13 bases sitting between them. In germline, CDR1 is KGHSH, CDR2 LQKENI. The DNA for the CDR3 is TGTGCCAGCTCACTAGACACAGGTGCCTATGGCTACACCTTC. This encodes CASSLDTGAYGYTF.

This chain's CDR3 is CASTGRGARQFF. CDR3 nucleotides: TGTGCCAGCACCGGGAGGGGGGCACGGCAGTTCTTC. The chain links TRBV12-3 or TRBV12-4 to TRBJ2-1; 8 nucleotides match TRBD2. Losses at the gene ends were 7 bases for V and 12 bases for J; bases not matched to a gene: 8. The CDR3 runs 12 residues.